Each of the 20 T cell receptor gamma chains below was sequenced from the same sample in a study of Vδ1+ human thymocytes (dated 2018 in TCRdb). The antigens these receptors bind are not known. The study at large found these results: Unlike the oligoclonal repertoires in peripheral blood, the thymic TRG and TRD repertoires appeared highly polyclonal, with Gaussian CDR3 length distributions.

Sequencing was carried out with an Illumina MiSeq. RNA was extracted with the RNeasy mini kit and reverse transcribed using Superscript III. Multiplex PCR was used to generate CDR3 amplicons, with pooled V-gene forward primers and a constant-region reverse primer carrying Illumina adaptor overhangs. In TCRdb, clones were called once more from the public reads by CATT, and rows of identical DNA were later combined. In all, the sample holds tens of thousands of gamma-chain clones, and around 21% of those were seen once. The leading ten clones occupy about 1.8% of the sample. Sequencing used Vdelta1+ gamma-delta thymocytes from the thymus. Sample cell subset or site, as interpreted from the label and publication: FACS-sorted CD3+ TCRalphabeta- TCRVdelta1+ TCRVdelta2- thymocytes. Receptors originate from a girl in the first two years of life who had congenital heart surgery.

V gene TRGV8 combines with J gene TRGJ1 or TRGJ2. The germline V gene has CDR1 VENAVY and CDR2 YDSYNSRV. This CDR3 spans 13 amino acids. Trimming took 2 bases from V and 10 from J; bases not matched to a gene: 11. The CDR3 here is CATWDNGGRKKLF. CDR3 bases: TGTGCCACCTGGGATAACGGGGGTCGGAAGAAACTCTTT.

This sequence joins TRGV3 and TRGJP1. The length of the CDR3 is 15 residues. V shed 0 bases, J shed 9 bases, and the junction held 10 bases outside the gene matches. Germline V gene sequence: CDR1 VTNTFY, CDR2 YDVSTARD (reference sequence). The CDR3 DNA reads as TGTGCCACCTGGGACAGGCAAGGAGGGTGTTGGTTCAAGATATTT. Encoded protein: CATWDRQGGCWFKIF.

This clone was counted a few times. The chain joins TRGV2 to TRGJ1 or TRGJ2. The V gene's germline CDR1 is EGSNGY and CDR2 YDSYNSKV. The CDR3 totals 13 residues. Germline trimming cut 4 bases from V and 4 bases from J; bases unmatched to any gene: 7. CDR3 amino acids: CATWESGYYKKLF. The CDR3 coding sequence is TGTGCCACCTGGGAGTCCGGGTATTATAAGAAACTCTTT.

This clone was counted between two and nine times. This chain links TRGV3 with TRGJ1 or TRGJ2. CDR1 and CDR2 (germline): VTNTFY, YDVSTARD (reference sequence). The V and J ends lost 0 bases and 6 bases, in that order; junction bases with no gene match: 5. There are 13 residues in the CDR3. The CDR3 spells CATWDRLVYKKLF. CDR3 nucleotide sequence: TGTGCCACCTGGGACAGGCTCGTTTATAAGAAACTCTTT.

The chain is built from TRGV9 and TRGJ1 or TRGJ2. From germline, CDR1 is GITISATS and CDR2 ISYDGTV (reference sequence). Trimming removed 0 bases from V and 12 bases from J; junction bases left unmatched: 5. CDR3 size: 11 residues. In nucleotides, the CDR3 is TGTGCCTTGTGGGAGGTGCGCCTGAAACTCTTT. Protein: CALWEVRLKLF.

This clone was picked up a small number of times. The rearrangement links TRGV3 to TRGJ1 or TRGJ2. Germline-derived CDR1 and CDR2 are VTNTFY and YDVSTARD (reference sequence). CDR3 length: 12 residues. J was trimmed by 11 bases and V by 0 bases; bases with no gene match: 7. The chain's CDR3 is CATWDRLIEKLF. In nucleotides, the CDR3 is TGTGCCACCTGGGACAGGCTTATCGAGAAACTCTTT.

The chain couples TRGV8 to TRGJ1 or TRGJ2. This CDR3 spans 13 amino acids. Germline V lookup: CDR1 VENAVY, CDR2 YDSYNSRV. The V and J ends lost 2 bases and 3 bases, in that order; junction bases with no gene match: 4. CDR3 sequence: CATWDTGYYKKLF. The CDR3 DNA reads TGTGCCACCTGGGATACGGGTTATTATAAGAAACTCTTT.

This clone was recorded a few times. The rearrangement links TRGV9 to TRGJ1 or TRGJ2. V lost 5 bases and J lost 0; bases outside the gene matches: 7. Per the germline V gene, CDR1 is GITISATS and CDR2 is ISYDGTV (reference sequence). The CDR3 has 14 residues. This chain's CDR3 is CALWVPLNYYKKLF. CDR3 nucleotides: TGTGCCTTGTGGGTGCCCTTGAATTATTATAAGAAACTCTTT.

Points on this clone: The sample has other DNA sequences that encode this CDR3 too. J is TRGJP2 and V is TRGV2. CDR3 length: 15 residues. Germline V gene lookup returns CDR1 EGSNGY and CDR2 YDSYNSKV. V was pared by 0 bases and J by 6 bases, with 7 bases of the junction left unmatched. CDR3 DNA sequence: TGTGCCACCTGGGACGGGCTGCGAGGTGATTGGATCAAGACGTTT. Protein product: CATWDGLRGDWIKTF.

In this sample, this clone is medium-sized. The chain uses TRGV4 and TRGJ1 or TRGJ2. V trimming: 0 bases; J trimming: 12 bases; junction bases outside the gene matches: 5. The CDR3 extends over 11 amino acids. Germline CDR1 EGSTGY, CDR2 YDSYTSSV. CDR3 amino acids: CATWDGRGKLF. As DNA, the CDR3 is TGTGCCACCTGGGATGGGCGTGGGAAACTCTTT.

With regard to this clone: The same CDR3 can be traced to other DNA sequences in this sample. The chain is built from TRGV3 and TRGJP. V lost 0 bases, J lost 7 bases, and 3 bases stayed unmatched. The CDR3 covers 16 residues. From germline, CDR1 is VTNTFY and CDR2 YDVSTARD (reference sequence). The CDR3 DNA reads TGTGCCACCTGGGACAGGCGGGAGTTGGGCAAAAAAATCAAGGTATTT. As protein: CATWDRRELGKKIKVF.

J is TRGJ1 or TRGJ2 and V is TRGV3. Germline CDR1 and CDR2: VTNTFY and YDVSTARD (reference sequence). The CDR3 runs to 10 residues. V gave up 3 bases and J gave up 15 bases; unmatched junction bases: 8. CDR3 DNA sequence: TGTGCCACCTGGGACCGTCCTCTACTCTTT. This sequence encodes CATWDRPLLF.

There are a few counts of this clone. This chain uses TRGV9 with TRGJ1 or TRGJ2. This CDR3 spans 13 amino acids. J lost 2 bases, V lost 3 bases, and 4 bases had no gene match. Germline V gene lookup returns CDR1 GITISATS and CDR2 ISYDGTV (reference sequence). The DNA of the CDR3 is TGTGCCTTGTGGGAGCTTCATTATTATAAGAAACTCTTT. Translated: CALWELHYYKKLF.

The chain is built from TRGV2 and TRGJ1 or TRGJ2. The CDR3 has 9 residues. J was trimmed by 14 bases and V by 2 bases; bases with no gene match: 3. The germline V gene encodes CDR1 EGSNGY and CDR2 YDSYNSKV. CDR3 in amino acids: CATWDEQLF. The DNA for the CDR3 is TGTGCCACCTGGGACGAGCAACTCTTT.

Within the sample, this clone is medium-sized (0.01 to 0.1%). The sample holds other DNA sequences that translate to the same CDR3. The chain links TRGV4 to TRGJ1 or TRGJ2. J gave up 3 bases and V 4 bases, and 3 bases lay outside the gene matches. CDR1 and CDR2 from the germline V gene are EGSTGY and YDSYTSSV. The CDR3 has 12 amino acids. CDR3: CATWDLYYKKLF. In nucleotides, the CDR3 is TGTGCCACCTGGGACCTTTATTATAAGAAACTCTTT.

The table lists this clone with a few counts. The sample holds other DNA sequences that translate to the same CDR3. The chain couples TRGV9 to TRGJ1 or TRGJ2. This CDR3 is built from 13 residues. The germline V gene has CDR1 GITISATS and CDR2 ISYDGTV (reference sequence). Trimming cost V 2 bases and J 4 bases; bases outside gene matches: 5. The CDR3 is CALWEEDYYKKLF. DNA for the CDR3: TGTGCCTTGTGGGAGGAGGACTATTATAAGAAACTCTTT.

With respect to this clone: This may be a read error, as it is one base from a much larger clone. This sample also contains other DNA sequences that code for the same CDR3. The genes are TRGV4 and TRGJ1 or TRGJ2. The junction had 3 bases not matched to a gene; V was cut back by 1 base and J by 0 bases. The germline gives CDR1 EGSTGY, CDR2 YDSYTSSV. The CDR3 has 14 residues. The CDR3 here is CATWDGRNYYKKLF. For the CDR3, the DNA is TGTGCCACCTGGGATGGACGGAATTATTATAAGAAACTCTTT.

The V call is TRGV3, the J call TRGJ1 or TRGJ2. Trimming removed 3 bases from V and 9 bases from J; junction bases left unmatched: 17. The V gene's germline CDR1 is VTNTFY and CDR2 YDVSTARD (reference sequence). CDR3 size: 15 residues. Here the CDR3 reads CATWDQGRWGFKKLF. CDR3 DNA sequence: TGTGCCACCTGGGACCAAGGACGGTGGGGCTTTAAGAAACTCTTT.

The V gene is TRGV3, the J gene TRGJP. CDR1 and CDR2 (germline): VTNTFY, YDVSTARD (reference sequence). The trim removed 4 bases at V and 7 bases at J, leaving 4 bases unmatched. The CDR3 is 15 amino acids. The CDR3 sequence: CATWDCELGKKIKVF. CDR3 DNA: TGTGCCACCTGGGATTGTGAGTTGGGCAAAAAAATCAAGGTATTT.

This clone came up a few times. With a much larger clone just one base away, this may be a read error. The gene calls are TRGV2 and TRGJ1 or TRGJ2. The CDR3 is 11 residues long. The J segment lost 12 bases and the V segment lost 0 bases, leaving 5 bases of the junction unmatched. CDR1 and CDR2 from the germline V gene are EGSNGY and YDSYNSKV. CDR3 bases: TGTGCCACCTGGGACGGGCGGTGGAAACTCTTT. It translates to CATWDGRWKLF.